The entry below gives a single T cell receptor beta chain sequence along with its context. Grouping used clinical history reported by participants in a survey and questionnaire. Two consecutive negative NP/OP PCR tests, clearance, or resolved symptoms defined Cohort 3 recovery. This entry belongs to a study of blood T cell repertoires in COVID-19. Measured with immunoSEQ multiplex PCR; TCRdb has only the in-frame clones, and not every one. Among about 130,000 clones, just under 85% were seen once, and the ten largest hold over 9%. This clonotype was sampled from a man over 45 who had recovered from COVID-19. Sequenced: PBMCs or T cells enriched from blood (not recorded which).

CDR3 amino acids: CASSSLGQGAQGYTF. The CDR3 DNA reads as TGTGCCAGCAGCTCCCTCGGACAGGGGGCTCAGGGCTACACCTTC. This chain links TRBV5-5 with TRBJ1-2; TRBD1 aligns across 11 bases. Per germline, CDR1 SGHKS and CDR2 YYEKEE (reference sequence). After removal of 3 bases from V and 8 bases from J, the junction contained 9 bases not matched to a gene. The CDR3 totals 15 residues.